Shown below are 29 T cell receptor beta chains from a single sample sequenced in a study of blood T cell repertoires in COVID-19. Measured with immunoSEQ multiplex PCR; TCRdb has only the in-frame clones, and not every one. This table holds more than 150,000 clones, 80% to 90% found once. Sequencing was performed on peripheral blood. All receptors come from a man between 65 and 85 years old with active or convalescent COVID-19.

V and J are TRBV5-5 and TRBJ1-1, with D perhaps matching TRBD1 (6 bases). Trimming removed 4 bases from V and 2 bases from J, with 12 bases in between. Germline assignment: CDR1 SGHKS and CDR2 YYEKEE (reference sequence). The CDR3 has 14 amino acids. CDR3 amino acids: CASSLGTYNTEAFF. CDR3 nucleotide sequence: TGTGCCAGCAGCCTCGGGACATATAACACTGAAGCTTTCTTT.

A single count supports this clone. The V gene is TRBV6-5, the J gene TRBJ1-1; TRBD1 matches at 8 bases. This CDR3 has 15 residues. V shed 0 bases, J shed 7 bases, and the junction held 7 bases outside the gene matches. The V gene's germline CDR1 is MNHEY and CDR2 SVGAGI. CDR3 coding DNA: TGTGCCAGCAGTTACTCGCGACAGGGGAAGTTTGAAGCTTTCTTT. This translates into CASSYSRQGKFEAFF.

The J gene is TRBJ2-1, the V gene TRBV24-1; TRBD2 aligns across 9 bases. The CDR3 spans 13 residues. V lost 5 bases, J lost 6 bases, and 1 base stayed unmatched. CDR1 and CDR2 from the germline V gene are KGHDR and SFDVKD. For the CDR3, the DNA is TGTGCCACCAGTGGCGGGAGGGCCAATGAGCAGTTCTTC. Translating it yields CATSGGRANEQFF.

The chain recombines TRBV2 with TRBJ1-2; D unclear. Looked up from germline, CDR1 is SNHLY and CDR2 is FYNNEI. Trimming pared 4 bases from V and 4 bases from J, leaving 10 bases between. This CDR3 spans 13 amino acids. CDR3 sequence: CASSGVGGYGYTF. DNA of the CDR3: TGTGCCAGCAGTGGGGTCGGCGGCTATGGCTACACCTTC.

There are a few counts of this clone. The chain's CDR3 is CASSSLRGNTEAFF. The CDR3 coding sequence is TGTGCCAGCAGCTCACTACGGGGGAACACTGAAGCTTTCTTT. The V gene is TRBV11-2, the J gene TRBJ1-1; D is uncertain. Trimming took 4 bases from V and 1 from J, leaving 10 bases between them. In germline, CDR1 is SGHAT, CDR2 FQNNGV. CDR3 size: 14 residues. The full variable domain, completed using reference TRBV11-2 and TRBJ1-1, is EAGVAQSPRYKIIEKRQSVAFWCNPISGHATLYWYQQILGQGPKLLIQFQNNGVVDDSQLPKDRFSAERLKGVDSTLKIQPAKLEDSAVYLCASSSLRGNTEAFFGQGTRLTVV.

V gene TRBV4-1 combines with J gene TRBJ1-4; D remains ambiguous. The V end was cut by 0 bases, the J end by 1 base, with 6 bases between. The length of the CDR3 is 15 residues. The germline CDR1 and CDR2 sequences are MGHRA and YSYEKL. The CDR3 loop is CASSQDRVTNEKLFF. Here the CDR3 DNA reads TGCGCCAGCAGCCAAGATCGCGTAACTAATGAAAAACTGTTTTTT.

This chain uses TRBV6-2 or TRBV6-3 with TRBJ2-1, with TRBD2 matching 9 bases. After removal of 5 bases from V and 8 bases from J, the junction contained 13 bases not matched to a gene. The CDR3 covers 16 residues. Germline-derived CDR1 and CDR2 are MNHEY and SVGEGT. In DNA, the CDR3 is TGTGCCAGCAGTGATTTTAGCGGGAGCCGGGGGGATGAGCAGTTCTTC. Amino acid sequence: CASSDFSGSRGDEQFF.

The V and J genes are TRBV7-2 and TRBJ2-1, with TRBD2 matching over 7 bases. Trimming cost V 5 bases and J 8 bases; bases outside gene matches: 9. The germline V gene has CDR1 SGHTA and CDR2 FQGNSA. The CDR3 has 14 residues. Here the CDR3 reads CASSGVAGNYEQFF. CDR3 sequence (DNA): TGTGCCAGCAGCGGGGTAGCGGGTAACTATGAGCAGTTCTTC.

This rearrangement joins TRBV28 to TRBJ1-1, with 9 bases fitting TRBD1. V gave up 7 bases and J gave up 6 bases; unmatched junction bases: 18. Germline CDR1 is MDHEN and CDR2 is SYDVKM. The CDR3 totals 17 residues. The DNA for the CDR3 is TGTGCCAGCACCCCACAGGGGGCCTATACTTGGGACGCTGAAGCTTTCTTT. Translation gives CASTPQGAYTWDAEAFF.

A few counts support this clone. J is TRBJ2-5 and V is TRBV7-7, with TRBD1 as a possible D gene (6 bases). Germline V gene lookup returns CDR1 SSHAT and CDR2 FNYEAQ (reference sequence). The CDR3 spans 14 residues. V was clipped by 1 base and J by 2 bases, with 8 bases between them. CDR3 DNA sequence: TGTGCCAGCAGCTTAGACAGGGTTCAAGAGACCCAGTACTTC. The encoded protein is CASSLDRVQETQYF.

Only one count was recorded for this clone. V usage is TRBV27 and J usage is TRBJ2-4; TRBD1 is a possible D gene (5 bases). This CDR3 is 14 amino acids long. The germline V gene has CDR1 MNHEY and CDR2 SMNVEV (reference sequence). V shed 2 bases and J shed 6 bases, with 11 bases lying between them. The CDR3: CASSLQGLGNIQYF. The CDR3 DNA reads TGTGCCAGCAGTTTACAGGGATTAGGAAACATTCAGTACTTC.

Details on this clone: At one of its ends the junction is not consistent with the germline gene, which may arise from a read error. This chain links TRBV7-7 with TRBJ2-5, with D perhaps TRBD2 (5 bases). This CDR3 comprises 12 residues. The V gene's germline CDR1 is SSHAT and CDR2 FNYEAQ (reference sequence). The CDR3 is CASSPPGETQYF. In nucleotides, the CDR3 is TGTGCTAGCAGCCCTCCGGGGGAGACCCAGTACTTC.

This clone was counted a single time. The rearrangement uses TRBV6-5 and TRBJ2-7; the D gene is possibly TRBD1 (5 bases). Trimming shortened V by 3 bases and J by 5 bases, and 11 bases separated the two germline ends. CDR1 is MNHEY, CDR2 SVGAGI, per germline. The CDR3 runs 13 residues. CDR3 DNA sequence: TGTGCCAGCAGTTATCTGGGGCCGGACGAGCAGTACTTC. It is translated as CASSYLGPDEQYF.

CDR3 nucleotide sequence: TGTGCCAGCAGCCACGGGACAGGGAGGAGTGAAAAACTGTTTTTT. Its protein product is CASSHGTGRSEKLFF. The chain uses TRBV7-6 and TRBJ1-4, with 9 positions matching TRBD1. This CDR3 has 15 amino acids. Trimming removed 5 bases from V and 7 bases from J; junction bases left unmatched: 8. CDR1 is SGHVS, CDR2 FNYEAQ, per germline.

This sequence joins TRBV19 and TRBJ2-1; unclear D gene. The CDR3 has 13 amino acids. Germline V CDR1 and CDR2: LNHDA, SQIVND (reference sequence). V was trimmed by 3 bases and J by 1 base, leaving 4 bases between them. CDR3 DNA: TGTGCCAGTAGTATGACATCCTACAATGAGCAGTTCTTC. It is translated as CASSMTSYNEQFF.

The J gene is TRBJ1-1, the V gene TRBV18; the match to TRBD1 covers 10 bases. Germline loops: CDR1 KGHSH, CDR2 LQKENI. The trim removed 3 bases at V and 5 bases at J, leaving 6 bases unmatched. The CDR3 consists of 15 residues. CDR3 bases: TGTGCCAGCTCACCTTACCGGGACAGGGGTACTGAAGCTTTCTTT. Translating it yields CASSPYRDRGTEAFF.

This chain links TRBV7-2 with TRBJ2-7; 8 bases agree with TRBD1. Germline V gives CDR1 SGHTA, CDR2 FQGNSA. The J segment lost 6 bases and the V segment lost 4 bases, leaving 5 bases of the junction unmatched. This CDR3 region has 13 residues. In nucleotides, the CDR3 is TGTGCCAGCAGCTCTCAGACAGGGGTCGAGCAGTACTTC. It encodes CASSSQTGVEQYF.

This clone occurred once. The gene calls are TRBV28 and TRBJ1-2, with 9 bases fitting TRBD1. The CDR3 runs to 16 residues. Germline loops: CDR1 MDHEN, CDR2 SYDVKM. Losses at the gene ends were 4 bases for V and 1 base for J; bases not matched to a gene: 7. CDR3 coding DNA: TGTGCCAGCAGTTCACAGCCGGGACAGGGTAACTATGGCTACACCTTC. As protein: CASSSQPGQGNYGYTF.

V usage is TRBV14 and J usage is TRBJ1-1; D ambiguous. The V gene lost 4 bases and the J gene lost 1 base, with 13 bases spanning the gap. This CDR3 spans 15 amino acids. From germline, CDR1 is SGHDN and CDR2 FVKESK. Written as DNA, the CDR3 is TGTGCCAGCAGCCCTAGGTCCTTACGGAACACTGAAGCTTTCTTT. It is translated as CASSPRSLRNTEAFF. Full variable domain (remainder filled in from reference TRBV14 and TRBJ1-1): EAGVTQFPSHSVIEKGQTVTLRCDPISGHDNLYWYRRVMGKEIKFLLHFVKESKQDESGMPNNRFLAERTGGTYSTLKVQPAELEDSGVYFCASSPRSLRNTEAFFGQGTRLTVV.

V gene TRBV3-1 (or the pseudogene TRBV3-2) combines with J gene TRBJ2-3, with D possibly being TRBD2 (6 bases). CDR1 is LGHDT, CDR2 YNNKEL, per germline (reference sequence). The CDR3 is 18 amino acids. Trimming took 4 bases from V and 2 from J, leaving 22 bases between them. CDR3 sequence: CASSRDLGGVGYTDTQYF. CDR3 nucleotide sequence: TGTGCCAGCAGCCGGGACCTGGGGGGTGTAGGGTACACAGATACGCAGTATTTT.

The J gene is TRBJ2-7, the V gene TRBV11-2, with 12 bases fitting TRBD2. Germline-derived CDR1 and CDR2 are SGHAT and FQNNGV. Trimming cost V 2 bases and J 1 base; bases outside gene matches: 3. CDR3 length equals 16 residues. The CDR3 loop is CASSLKTSGSSYEQYF. The CDR3 DNA follows: TGTGCCAGCAGCTTAAAGACTAGCGGGAGTTCCTACGAGCAGTACTTC. Complete variable domain (other parts from reference TRBV11-2 and TRBJ2-7): EAGVAQSPRYKIIEKRQSVAFWCNPISGHATLYWYQQILGQGPKLLIQFQNNGVVDDSQLPKDRFSAERLKGVDSTLKIQPAKLEDSAVYLCASSLKTSGSSYEQYFGPGTRLTVT.

Here the CDR3 reads CASSLLAGGTDTQYF. CDR3 DNA: TGTGCCAGCAGCCTCTTAGCGGGAGGCACAGATACGCAGTATTTT. This chain connects TRBV11-2 to TRBJ2-3; 9 nucleotides match TRBD2. Trimming cost V 5 bases and J 1 base; bases outside gene matches: 4. Germline V gene lookup returns CDR1 SGHAT and CDR2 FQNNGV. The CDR3 loop spans 15 amino acids.

The V call is TRBV5-1, the J call TRBJ2-4; TRBD1 matches 11 bases. The CDR3 length is 15 residues. J lost 6 bases, V lost 4 bases, and 6 bases had no gene match. Germline V gene lookup returns CDR1 SGHRS and CDR2 YFSETQ. The CDR3 DNA reads TGCGCCAGCAGCCCTACCGGGACAGGGGGAAACATTCAGTACTTC. This translates into CASSPTGTGGNIQYF. Combining the CDR3 with reference TRBV5-1 and TRBJ2-4 gives the whole variable domain KAGVTQTPRYLIKTRGQQVTLSCSPISGHRSVSWYQQTPGQGLQFLFEYFSETQRNKGNFPGRFSGRQFSNSRSEMNVSTLELGDSALYLCASSPTGTGGNIQYFGAGTRLSVL.

V and J are TRBV5-1 and TRBJ1-1; TRBD1 agrees at 8 bases. Germline V gene data show CDR1 as SGHRS and CDR2 as YFSETQ. The CDR3 consists of 16 residues. The V gene end was trimmed by 4 bases and the J gene end by 1 base; junction bases not matched to a gene: 9. The CDR3 DNA follows: TGCGCCAGCAGCCCGCAGGGGGCGCGGGGGAACACTGAAGCTTTCTTT. Translating gives CASSPQGARGNTEAFF. Full variable domain (missing parts from reference TRBV5-1 and TRBJ1-1): KAGVTQTPRYLIKTRGQQVTLSCSPISGHRSVSWYQQTPGQGLQFLFEYFSETQRNKGNFPGRFSGRQFSNSRSEMNVSTLELGDSALYLCASSPQGARGNTEAFFGQGTRLTVV.

This clone has a single count. V usage is TRBV30 and J usage is TRBJ2-5; weak D call: TRBD1 (6 bases). This CDR3 is 16 amino acids long. V was shortened by 3 bases and J by 0 bases, with 17 bases between the two germline ends. Germline values: CDR1 GTSNPN, CDR2 SVGIG (reference sequence). Here the CDR3 reads CAWREVGTSDQETQYF. DNA of the CDR3: TGTGCCTGGAGGGAGGTGGGGACAAGTGACCAAGAGACCCAGTACTTC.

The chain couples TRBV29-1 to TRBJ1-2; D is unclear. Per the germline V gene, CDR1 is SQVTM and CDR2 is ANQGSEA. The CDR3 sequence is 10 residues long. The V end lost 4 bases, the J end lost 2 bases, and 2 bases lay between the germline ends. The CDR3 bases are TGCAGCGTTGCGAACTATGGCTACACCTTC. Its protein is CSVANYGYTF.

The CDR3 DNA reads as TGTGCCAGCAGTTACTCATTCTCTGAGCAGTTCTTC. Translated: CASSYSFSEQFF. The rearrangement links TRBV6-2 or TRBV6-3 to TRBJ2-1, with D unresolved. Germline CDR1 and CDR2: MNHEY and SVGEGT. The ends were cut back, 0 bases at V and 9 bases at J, with 6 bases in the middle. The CDR3 spans 12 residues.

This clone was detected once. This chain connects TRBV6-6 to TRBJ1-2, with D unresolved. The CDR3 spans 15 residues. V was clipped by 0 bases and J by 6 bases, with 14 bases between them. Germline-derived CDR1 and CDR2 are MNHNY and SVGAGI (reference sequence). The CDR3 here is CASSYSEGSLHGYTF. CDR3 DNA: TGTGCCAGCAGTTACTCTGAGGGCAGCTTGCATGGCTACACCTTC.

The rearrangement joins TRBV7-8 to TRBJ2-7, with D hard to call. Between the trimmed V and J ends, which lost 1 base and 3 bases, there was a span of 22 bases. Germline V gene sequence: CDR1 SGHVS, CDR2 FQNEAQ. CDR3 length equals 18 residues. CDR3 nucleotide sequence: TGTGCCAGCAGCTTAGAACTCCATTCTTTTACTTATTACTACGAGCAGTACTTC. Translating gives CASSLELHSFTYYYEQYF. The whole variable domain, remainder taken from reference TRBV7-8 and TRBJ2-7, is GAGVSQSPRYKVAKRGQDVALRCDPISGHVSLFWYQQALGQGPEFLTYFQNEAQLDKSGLPSDRFFAERPEGSVSTLKIQRTQQEDSAVYLCASSLELHSFTYYYEQYFGPGTRLTVT.